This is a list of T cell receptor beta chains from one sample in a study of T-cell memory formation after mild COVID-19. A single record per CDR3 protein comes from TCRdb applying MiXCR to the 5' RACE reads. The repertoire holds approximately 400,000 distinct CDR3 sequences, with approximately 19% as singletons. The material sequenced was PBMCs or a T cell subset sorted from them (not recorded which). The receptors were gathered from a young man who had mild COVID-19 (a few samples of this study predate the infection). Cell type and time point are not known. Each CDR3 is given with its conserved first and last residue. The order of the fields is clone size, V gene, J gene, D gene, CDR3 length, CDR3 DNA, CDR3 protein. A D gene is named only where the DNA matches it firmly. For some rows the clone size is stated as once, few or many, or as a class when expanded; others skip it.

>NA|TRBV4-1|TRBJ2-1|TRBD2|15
TGCGCCAGCAGAAGTAGCGGGGGGGCGGGAAATGAGCAGTTCTTC
CASRSSGGAGNEQFF
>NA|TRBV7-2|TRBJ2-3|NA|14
TGTGCCAGCAGCCGCGTAAAACTCGCGGATACGCAGTATTTT
CASSRVKLADTQYF
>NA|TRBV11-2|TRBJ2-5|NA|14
TGTGCCAGCAGCTTAGATCGGGGGGACAGGACCCAGTACTTC
CASSLDRGDRTQYF
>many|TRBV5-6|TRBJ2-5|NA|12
TGTGCCAGCAGCTTGGGGATGGAGACCCAGTACTTC
CASSLGMETQYF
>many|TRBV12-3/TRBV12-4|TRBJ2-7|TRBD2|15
TGTGCCAGCAGCCCTACAATAGCGGGGGGCTACGAGCAGTACTTC
CASSPTIAGGYEQYF
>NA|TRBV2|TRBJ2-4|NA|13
TGTGCCAGCTCCCAAAGAGGGAAAAACATTCAGTACTTC
CASSQRGKNIQYF
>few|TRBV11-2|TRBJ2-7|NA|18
TGTGCCAGCAGCTTAGTGATGGGGACCCGGGACGGTTCGTACGAGCAGTACTTC
CASSLVMGTRDGSYEQYF
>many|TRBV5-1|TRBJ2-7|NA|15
TGCGCCAGCAGCACCGGACCACAATTCTCCTACGAGCAGTACTTC
CASSTGPQFSYEQYF
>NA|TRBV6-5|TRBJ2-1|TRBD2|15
TGTGCCAGCACTCCAGGACTAGGGCTCTACAATGAGCAGTTCTTC
CASTPGLGLYNEQFF
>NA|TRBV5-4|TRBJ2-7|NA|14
TGTGCCAGCAGCTTTCACACTACAGCCTACGAGCAGTACTTC
CASSFHTTAYEQYF
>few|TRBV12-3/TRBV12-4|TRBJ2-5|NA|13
TGTGCCAGCACCATCGGGACGCAAGAGACCCAGTACTTC
CASTIGTQETQYF
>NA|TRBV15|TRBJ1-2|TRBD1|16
TGTGCCACCAGCAGAGCGACAGGGACGGACGCGTTTGGCTACACCTTC
CATSRATGTDAFGYTF
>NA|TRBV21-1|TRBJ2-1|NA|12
TGTGCCAGCCGGGGCAGGGCCAATGAGCAGTTCTTC
CASRGRANEQFF
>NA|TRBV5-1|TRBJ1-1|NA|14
TGCGCCAGCAGCTACCGCCGACAGAACACTGAAGCTTTCTTT
CASSYRRQNTEAFF
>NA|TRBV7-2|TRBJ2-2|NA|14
TGTGCCAGCAGCTTAATGAAGAACACCGGGGAGCTGTTTTTT
CASSLMKNTGELFF
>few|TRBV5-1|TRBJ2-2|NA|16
TGCGCCAGCAGACCGAGGCAGGTGTTTGAATACGGGGAGCTGTTTTTT
CASRPRQVFEYGELFF
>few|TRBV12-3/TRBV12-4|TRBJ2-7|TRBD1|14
TGTGCCAGCAAACCCCGGGACAGGGCAGGTGAGCAGTACTTC
CASKPRDRAGEQYF
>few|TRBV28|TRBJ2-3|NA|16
TGTGCCAGCAGTTTAACAGGGAGAGGGTTCACAGATACGCAGTATTTT
CASSLTGRGFTDTQYF
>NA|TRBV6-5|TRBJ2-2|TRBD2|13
TGTGCCAGTGCCCGGGGGGACACCGGGGAGCTGTTTTTT
CASARGDTGELFF
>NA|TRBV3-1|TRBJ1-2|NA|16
TGTGCCAGCAGCCAAGAGGCGGGCGTCCAAACCTATGGCTACACCTTC
CASSQEAGVQTYGYTF
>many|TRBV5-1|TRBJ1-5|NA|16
TGCGCCAGCAGCCCTGGGGGGGGCTTGGGCAATCAGCCCCAGCATTTT
CASSPGGGLGNQPQHF
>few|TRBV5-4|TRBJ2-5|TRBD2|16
TGTGCCAGCAGCTTGGGCCAGCGGGGGCCCCAAGAGACCCAGTACTTC
CASSLGQRGPQETQYF
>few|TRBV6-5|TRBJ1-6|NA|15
TGTGCCAGCAGTTACGTGGCAGGCGAGAATTCACCCCTCCACTTT
CASSYVAGENSPLHF
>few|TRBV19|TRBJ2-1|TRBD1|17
TGTGCCAGTAGTCGAGCCGGACAGGGTAAGGGGTACAATGAGCAGTTCTTC
CASSRAGQGKGYNEQFF
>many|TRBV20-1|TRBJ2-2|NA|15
TGCAGTGCTAGAGATCCGCAAAGGGAGATCGGGGAGCTGTTTTTT
CSARDPQREIGELFF
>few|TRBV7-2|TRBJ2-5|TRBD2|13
TGTGAAAGGGGCGCGGGGGGTTCAGAGACCCAGTACTTC
CERGAGGSETQYF
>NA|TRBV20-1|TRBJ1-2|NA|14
TGCAGTGCCTCCTGGGGGGGAGGTACTAGTGGCTACACCTTC
CSASWGGGTSGYTF
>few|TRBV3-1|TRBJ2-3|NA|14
TGTGCCAGCAGCCAAGGTTCCCCAGCAGATACGCAGTATTTT
CASSQGSPADTQYF
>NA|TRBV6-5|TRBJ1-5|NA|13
TGTGCCAGCAGCGGACGGCCGAATCAGCCCCAGCATTTT
CASSGRPNQPQHF
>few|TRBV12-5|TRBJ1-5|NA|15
TGTGCTAGTGGTTTGGTACGGATCAACGATCAGCCCCAGCATTTT
CASGLVRINDQPQHF
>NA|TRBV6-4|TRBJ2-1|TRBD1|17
TGTGCCAGCAGTGAGTTGGGGATACAGGGGGCCTACAATGAGCAGTTCTTC
CASSELGIQGAYNEQFF
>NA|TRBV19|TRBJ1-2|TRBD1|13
TGTGCCAGTAGAGGGACAGAACCCTATGGCTACACCTTC
CASRGTEPYGYTF
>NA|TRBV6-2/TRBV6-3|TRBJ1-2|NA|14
TGTGCCAGCAGTTCACCAGCCTCCTTTATAGGCTACACCTTC
CASSSPASFIGYTF
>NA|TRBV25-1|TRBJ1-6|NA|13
TGTGCCAGCAGTGAATATTTATCAGGCCACCTCCACTTT
CASSEYLSGHLHF
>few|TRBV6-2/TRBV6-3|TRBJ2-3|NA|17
TGTGCCAGCAGTTACTCACCCCGATTGATTGAACCAGATACGCAGTATTTT
CASSYSPRLIEPDTQYF
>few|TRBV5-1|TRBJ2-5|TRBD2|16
TGCGCCAGCAGCTTGGCTTTAGCGGGGGGAGAAGAGACCCAGTACTTC
CASSLALAGGEETQYF
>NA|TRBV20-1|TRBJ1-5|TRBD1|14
TGCAGTGCTAGACGGACAGGGAGCAATCAGCCCCAGCATTTT
CSARRTGSNQPQHF